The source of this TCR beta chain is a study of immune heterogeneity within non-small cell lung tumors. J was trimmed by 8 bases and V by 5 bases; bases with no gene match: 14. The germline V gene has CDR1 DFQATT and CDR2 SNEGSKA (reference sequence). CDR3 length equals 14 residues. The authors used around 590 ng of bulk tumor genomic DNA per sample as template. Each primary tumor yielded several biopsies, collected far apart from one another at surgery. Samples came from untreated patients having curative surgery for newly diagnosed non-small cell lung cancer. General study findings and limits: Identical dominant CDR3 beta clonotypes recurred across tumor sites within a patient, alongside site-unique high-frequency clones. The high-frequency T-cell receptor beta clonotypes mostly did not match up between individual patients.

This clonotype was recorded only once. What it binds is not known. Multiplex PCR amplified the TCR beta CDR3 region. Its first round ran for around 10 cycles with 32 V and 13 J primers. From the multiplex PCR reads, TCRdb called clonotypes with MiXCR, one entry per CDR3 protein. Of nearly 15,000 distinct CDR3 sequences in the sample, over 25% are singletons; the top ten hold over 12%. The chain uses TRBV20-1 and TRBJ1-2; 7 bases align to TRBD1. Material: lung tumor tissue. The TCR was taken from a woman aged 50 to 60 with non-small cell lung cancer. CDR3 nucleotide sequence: TGCAGTGCTCCCCCAGTGACAGGGTATGGCGGCTACACCTTC. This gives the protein CSAPPVTGYGGYTF.